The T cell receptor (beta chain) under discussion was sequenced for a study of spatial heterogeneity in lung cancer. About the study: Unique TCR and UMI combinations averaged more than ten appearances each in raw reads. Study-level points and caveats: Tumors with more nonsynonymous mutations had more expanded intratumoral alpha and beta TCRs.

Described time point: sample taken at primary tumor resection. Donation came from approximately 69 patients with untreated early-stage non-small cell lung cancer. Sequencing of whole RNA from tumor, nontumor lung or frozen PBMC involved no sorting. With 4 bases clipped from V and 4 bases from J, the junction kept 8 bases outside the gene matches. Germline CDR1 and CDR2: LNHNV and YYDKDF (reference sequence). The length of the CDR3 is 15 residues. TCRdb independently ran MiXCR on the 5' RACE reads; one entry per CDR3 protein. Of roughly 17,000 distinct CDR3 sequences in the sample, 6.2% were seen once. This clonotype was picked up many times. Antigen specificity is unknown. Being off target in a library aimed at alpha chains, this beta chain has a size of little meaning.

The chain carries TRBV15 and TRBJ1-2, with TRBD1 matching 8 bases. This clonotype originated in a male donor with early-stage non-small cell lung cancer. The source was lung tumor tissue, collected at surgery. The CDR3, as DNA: TGTGCCACCAGCAAATCCCGGGACAGGCTCTATGGCTACACCTTC. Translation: CATSKSRDRLYGYTF.